Given below is one T cell receptor beta chain in context. V shed 8 bases and J shed 2 bases, with 9 bases lying between them. Germline loops: CDR1 GTSNPN, CDR2 SVGIG (reference sequence). This CDR3 contains 12 residues. The sample is drawn from a study of T cell changes during pregnancy in multiple sclerosis. Only in-frame clones appear in the TCRdb table, and some are missing; sequencing was by immunoSEQ multiplex PCR. The profile shows 56,000 or so clones, around 92% of them singletons. The chain links TRBV30 to TRBJ2-2; D ambiguous. Here the sequenced sample was CD4+ T cells from peripheral blood mononuclear cells, taken in the third trimester of pregnancy. The receptor was isolated from a female donor with multiple sclerosis, enrolled in a pregnancy study. The CDR3, as DNA: TGTGCCCTGCAGGCCAACACCGGGGAGCTGTTTTTT. It encodes CALQANTGELFF.